This T cell receptor (beta chain) was sequenced in a study of T cell responses to AZD1222 COVID-19 vaccine. Only in-frame clones appear in the TCRdb table, and some are missing; sequencing was by immunoSEQ multiplex PCR. This table has 100,000 to 150,000 clones, around 90% appearing once. Worth noting for this clone: Its matching antigen is unknown.

Findings and caveats of the study: Distributed over spike, vaccine-associated CD4 TCRs predominated at 160-218 and 743-854. Only 5 or 6 individuals given AZD1222 were seropositive at baseline. A mostly white British donor set with more females was recruited, and clonal diversity was possibly underestimated. Reports say nearly half of spike-specific TCRs go after unmutated variant regions.

CDR3 length: 14 residues. V dropped 0 bases and J dropped 8 bases, with 11 bases sitting between them. The germline V gene encodes CDR1 SEHNR and CDR2 FQNEAQ (reference sequence). The sequences come from peripheral blood, collected on day 0 of MenACWY control vaccination. The sequence derives from an adult in good health. This chain uses TRBV7-9 with TRBJ2-1, with TRBD1 as a possible D gene (6 bases). CDR3 nucleotide sequence: TGTGCCAGCAGCTTAGCGAACAGGGTATATGAGCAGTTCTTC. Translated, it gives CASSLANRVYEQFF.